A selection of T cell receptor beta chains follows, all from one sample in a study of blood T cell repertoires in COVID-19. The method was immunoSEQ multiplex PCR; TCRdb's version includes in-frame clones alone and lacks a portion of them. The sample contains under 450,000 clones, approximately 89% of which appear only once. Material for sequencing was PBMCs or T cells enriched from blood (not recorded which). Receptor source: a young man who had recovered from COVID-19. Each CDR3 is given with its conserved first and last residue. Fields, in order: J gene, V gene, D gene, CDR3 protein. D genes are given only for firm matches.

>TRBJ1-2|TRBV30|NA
CAWSRGSTLIF
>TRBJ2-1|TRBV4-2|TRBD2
CASSQDGAGLNNEQFF
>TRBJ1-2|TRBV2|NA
CASSEGSYGYTF
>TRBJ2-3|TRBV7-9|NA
CASSQDSTDTQYF
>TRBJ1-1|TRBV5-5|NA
CASSLGAQGNTEAFF
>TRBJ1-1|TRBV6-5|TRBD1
CASGGRARNTEAFF
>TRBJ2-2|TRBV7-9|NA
CASSLLLEVTGELFF
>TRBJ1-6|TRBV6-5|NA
CASAQEADSPLHF
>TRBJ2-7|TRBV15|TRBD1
CATSRERDSSYEQYF
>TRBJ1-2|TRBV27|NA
CASSLRRGGYGYTF
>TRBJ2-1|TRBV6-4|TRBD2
CASSPGTSGGHINEQFF
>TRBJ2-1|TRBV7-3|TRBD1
CASSNPPGQVIF
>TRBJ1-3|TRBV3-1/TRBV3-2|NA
CASSQGGVRSGNTIYF
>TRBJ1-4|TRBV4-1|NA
CASSQDPGDPNEKLFF
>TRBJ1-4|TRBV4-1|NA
CASSQSSHGGPYEKLFF
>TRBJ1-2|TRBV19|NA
CATTPGQGGGYTF
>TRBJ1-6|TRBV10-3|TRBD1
CAISPSDRGQLLHF
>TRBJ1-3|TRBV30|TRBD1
CAWGQGGNTIYF
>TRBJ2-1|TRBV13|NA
CASSLTAWRVYNEQFF
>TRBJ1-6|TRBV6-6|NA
CASTRSGGDSPLHF
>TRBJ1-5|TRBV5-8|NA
CASSLSWGGNQPQHF
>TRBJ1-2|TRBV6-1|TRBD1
CASSEGTGGPYGYTF
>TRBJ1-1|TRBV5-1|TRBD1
CASSLALTGANTEAFF
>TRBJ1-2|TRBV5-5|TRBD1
CASSLLGQNYGYTF
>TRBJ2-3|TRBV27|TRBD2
CATLAGGSLTDTQYF
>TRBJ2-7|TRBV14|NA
CASSPSPTVLNYEQYF
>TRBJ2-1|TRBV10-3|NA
CALSAGADSSYNEQFF
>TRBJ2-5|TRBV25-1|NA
CASSAPASVETQYF
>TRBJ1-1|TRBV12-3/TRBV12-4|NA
CASSFSIFFSF
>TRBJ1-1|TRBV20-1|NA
CSASWPPGNTEAFF
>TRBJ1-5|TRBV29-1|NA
CSVRGSNQPQHF
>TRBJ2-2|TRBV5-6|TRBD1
CASSLQGSRDTGELFF
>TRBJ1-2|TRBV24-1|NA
CATSNTGSGYTF
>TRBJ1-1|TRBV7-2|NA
CASSKTVNTEAFF
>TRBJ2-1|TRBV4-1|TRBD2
CASRSLAGGNNEQFF
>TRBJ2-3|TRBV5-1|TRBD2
CASSPASGPGTDTQYF
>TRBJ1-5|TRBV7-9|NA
CASSPPGGSNQPQHF
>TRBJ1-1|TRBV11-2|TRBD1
CASSLLWGQVKGTEAFF
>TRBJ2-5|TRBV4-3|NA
CASSQDLGWETQYF
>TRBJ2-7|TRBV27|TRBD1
CASSLRGPPYEQYF
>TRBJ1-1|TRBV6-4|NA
CASSPQGLGMNTEAFF
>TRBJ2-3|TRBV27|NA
CASSPSRQLLTQYF
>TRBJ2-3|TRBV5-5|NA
CASSFRPGWFRGTDTQYF
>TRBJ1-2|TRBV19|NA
CASASYNYGYTF
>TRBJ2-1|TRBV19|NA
CASSIPRTGGNEQFF
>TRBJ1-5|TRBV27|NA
CASRETGDSNQPQHF
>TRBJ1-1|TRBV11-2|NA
CASSLQMGVNTEAFF
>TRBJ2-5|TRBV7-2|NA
CASSRRVETQYF
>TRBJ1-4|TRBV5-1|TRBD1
CASSSYSPAGQGNEKLFF
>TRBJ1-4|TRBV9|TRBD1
CASSGTGDYNEKLFF
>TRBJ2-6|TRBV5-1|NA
CASSADSSGANVLTF
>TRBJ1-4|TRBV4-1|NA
CASRPEGKGWARLFF
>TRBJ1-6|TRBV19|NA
CASSAGPNSPLHF
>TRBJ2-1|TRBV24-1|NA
CATSDRPGNEQFF
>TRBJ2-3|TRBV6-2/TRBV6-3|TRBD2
CASSYSLAGVADTQYF
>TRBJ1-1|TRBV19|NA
CASRRVNVQTEAFF
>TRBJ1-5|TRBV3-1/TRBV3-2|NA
CASSPGSFSGSNQPQHF
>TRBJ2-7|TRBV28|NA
CASSLEGYEQYF
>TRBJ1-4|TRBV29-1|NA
CSTQGKANEKLFF
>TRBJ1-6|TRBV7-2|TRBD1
CASSSKRTGNSPLHF